This passage covers 23 T cell receptor beta chains from one sample sequenced in a study of blood T cell repertoires in COVID-19. This table comes from immunoSEQ multiplex PCR, and its TCRdb copy is limited to in-frame clones, with some not included. This sample has approximately 240,000 clones, with over 75% found just once. The material sequenced was peripheral blood. Every receptor here comes from a woman between 35 and 50 years old who had recovered from COVID-19.

The chain links TRBV7-2 to TRBJ1-1; D unresolved. The germline V gene encodes CDR1 SGHTA and CDR2 FQGNSA. This CDR3 is 14 amino acids long. Trimming removed 4 bases from V and 5 bases from J, with 14 bases in between. The CDR3 loop reads CASSSVEAWTEAFF. The CDR3 region has the DNA TGTGCCAGCAGCTCCGTTGAAGCATGGACTGAAGCTTTCTTT.

The chain has TRBV9 and TRBJ1-1, with TRBD1 matching over 7 bases. Germline V gene sequence: CDR1 SGDLS, CDR2 YYNGEE. The CDR3 contains 14 residues. Unmatched junction bases numbered 5, after V lost 5 bases and J lost 1 base. The CDR3 here is CASRPRQGNTEAFF. CDR3 DNA sequence: TGTGCCAGCAGGCCCCGACAGGGGAACACTGAAGCTTTCTTT.

The rearrangement links TRBV27 to TRBJ1-5; D is possibly TRBD1 (6 bases). V lost 6 bases, J lost 6 bases, and 18 bases lay in between. From germline, CDR1 is MNHEY and CDR2 SMNVEV (reference sequence). CDR3 length: 15 residues. The CDR3 spells CASRLQGGLTQPQHF. In nucleotides, the CDR3 is TGTGCCAGCAGATTACAGGGAGGTTTAACTCAGCCCCAGCATTTT.

This rearrangement joins TRBV19 to TRBJ1-2, with 7 bases matching TRBD1. Germline CDR1 reads LNHDA; CDR2 reads SQIVND (reference sequence). The CDR3 extends over 17 amino acids. The V segment lost 3 bases and the J segment 8 bases; nucleotides outside the gene matches: 18. The DNA of the CDR3 is TGTGCCAGTAGTATGACCGGGACAGCGAGACTACACTGGGGCTACACCTTC. This codes for CASSMTGTARLHWGYTF.

V and J are TRBV6-2 or TRBV6-3 and TRBJ2-5, with 7 bases lining up with TRBD1. The CDR3 sequence is 13 residues long. CDR1 is MNHEY, CDR2 SVGEGT, per germline. V lost 2 bases, J lost 9 bases, and 6 bases stayed unmatched. CDR3 sequence (DNA): TGTGCCAGCAGTTACGCGACAACAGGGGCCCAGTACTTC. It is translated as CASSYATTGAQYF.

This sequence joins TRBV5-6 and TRBJ2-6; D gene uncertain. CDR1 is SGHDT and CDR2 is YYEEEE in the germline V gene. The CDR3 has 15 residues. The ends were cut back, 1 base at V and 0 bases at J, with 5 bases in the middle. The CDR3, as DNA: TGTGCCAGCAGCTTGTTACACTCTGGGGCCAACGTCCTGACTTTC. Amino acid sequence: CASSLLHSGANVLTF.

The chain joins TRBV19 to TRBJ2-7, with D possibly matching TRBD2 (6 bases). There are 13 residues in the CDR3. Germline CDR1 LNHDA, CDR2 SQIVND (reference sequence). The V end lost 3 bases, the J end lost 4 bases, and 10 bases lay between the germline ends. Here the CDR3 reads CASSIDRGYEQYF. CDR3 sequence (DNA): TGTGCCAGTAGTATCGATCGGGGGTACGAGCAGTACTTC.

The chain employs TRBV6-2 or TRBV6-3 and TRBJ1-2; possibly TRBD1 for D (5 bases). Trimming left V 6 bases short and J 4 bases short, with 15 bases between. Germline CDR1 is MNHEY and CDR2 is SVGEGT. The CDR3 runs 14 residues. In DNA form, the CDR3 reads TGTGCCAGCAGCCCTAATGGACAACGCTATGGCTACACCTTC. Translation gives CASSPNGQRYGYTF.

This clone was seen a single time. This sequence joins TRBV18 and TRBJ2-3; no clear D. The germline gives CDR1 KGHSH, CDR2 LQKENI. The CDR3 runs to 17 residues. V lost 1 base and J 0 bases, leaving 14 bases between the germline ends. CDR3 region: CASSPRMADLSTDTQYF. The CDR3 DNA reads as TGTGCCAGCTCACCACGCATGGCCGATCTTAGCACAGATACGCAGTATTTT.

The rearrangement joins TRBV19 to TRBJ2-6; 7 bases line up with TRBD1. This CDR3 region has 18 residues. Germline CDR1 reads LNHDA; CDR2 reads SQIVND (reference sequence). Trimming at V came to 5 bases and at J to 1 base, leaving 11 bases not matched to a gene. CDR3 protein: CASSRQGNPYSGANVLTF. CDR3 DNA: TGTGCCAGTAGTCGACAGGGTAATCCATATTCTGGGGCCAACGTCCTGACTTTC.

The chain joins TRBV15 to TRBJ1-2; D is uncertain. Germline CDR1 reads LNHNV; CDR2 reads YYDKDF (reference sequence). The CDR3 is made up of 15 amino acids. Between the trimmed V and J ends, which lost 0 bases and 6 bases, there was a span of 14 bases. CDR3 DNA sequence: TGTGCCACCAGCAGAGATCGAGATCGACGGGATGGCTACACCTTC. It specifies CATSRDRDRRDGYTF.

The V gene is TRBV25-1, the J gene TRBJ1-5, with D possibly matching TRBD1 (6 bases). Germline values: CDR1 MGHDK, CDR2 SYGVNS. The CDR3 is made up of 14 amino acids. V lost 4 bases and J 4 bases, leaving 11 bases between the germline ends. The CDR3 sequence is CASSVSGDNQPQHF. CDR3 bases: TGTGCCAGCAGTGTTTCAGGGGATAATCAGCCCCAGCATTTT.

The V gene is TRBV6-4, the J gene TRBJ1-2; maybe TRBD1 (6 bases). The V and J ends lost 4 bases and 7 bases respectively, with 13 bases between them. The CDR3 spans 13 residues. Germline lookup yields CDR1 MRHNA and CDR2 SNTAGT. The CDR3 DNA reads TGTGCCAGCAGTGTTTCAGGGGATGGTGGCTACACCTTC. It specifies CASSVSGDGGYTF.

This rearrangement joins TRBV2 to TRBJ2-7, with TRBD1 identical over 10 bases. CDR1 and CDR2 (germline): SNHLY, FYNNEI. CDR3 length: 16 residues. V gave up 1 base and J gave up 2 bases; unmatched junction bases: 5. The CDR3 protein is CASSEGGTGAAYEQYF. The DNA of the CDR3 is TGTGCCAGCAGTGAAGGGGGGACAGGGGCCGCCTACGAGCAGTACTTC.

The CDR3: CASSPTSQSYEQYF. In DNA, the CDR3 is TGTGCCAGCTCACCTACTAGTCAGTCCTACGAGCAGTACTTC. The V and J genes are TRBV18 and TRBJ2-7; maybe TRBD2 (5 bases). Germline-derived CDR1 and CDR2 are KGHSH and LQKENI. V lost 3 bases and J 1 base, leaving 10 bases between the germline ends. The CDR3 totals 14 residues.

A single count supports this clone. The chain recombines TRBV2 with TRBJ2-7; 8 nucleotides align to TRBD1. This CDR3 has 17 residues. After removal of 2 bases from V and 2 bases from J, the junction contained 11 bases not matched to a gene. Germline lookup yields CDR1 SNHLY and CDR2 FYNNEI. CDR3: CASSERAGTGLPYEQYF. Here the CDR3 DNA reads TGTGCCAGCAGTGAAAGGGCCGGGACAGGCCTACCCTACGAGCAGTACTTC.

CDR3 nucleotide sequence: TGTGCCAGCAGCTTAGAAGGGACAGGGTTGGTACCCCAGCATTTT. Residues: CASSLEGTGLVPQHF. This chain links TRBV7-2 with TRBJ1-5, with 9 bases matching TRBD1. J lost 10 bases, V lost 1 base, and 8 bases had no gene match. This CDR3 has 15 residues. Germline CDR1 reads SGHTA; CDR2 reads FQGNSA. Full variable domain (remainder filled in from reference TRBV7-2 and TRBJ1-5): GAGVSQSPSNKVTEKGKDVELRCDPISGHTALYWYRQSLGQGLEFLIYFQGNSAPDKSGLPSDRFSAERTGGSVSTLTIQRTQQEDSAVYLCASSLEGTGLVPQHFGDGTRLSIL.

The V gene is TRBV9, the J gene TRBJ2-2; D perhaps matches TRBD2 (6 bases). CDR3 size: 16 residues. Germline V gene sequence: CDR1 SGDLS, CDR2 YYNGEE. The germline V and J ends were trimmed by 4 bases and 7 bases, with 20 bases remaining between them. The DNA for the CDR3 is TGTGCCAGCAGCCACCAGAGCGGGCCCCGCGTCGGGGAGCTGTTTTTT. The encoded protein is CASSHQSGPRVGELFF.

This chain uses TRBV4-1 with TRBJ2-3, with unresolved D. The germline CDR1 and CDR2 sequences are MGHRA and YSYEKL. Trimming stripped 0 bases from V and 4 bases from J, with 11 bases between. The CDR3 runs 15 residues. CDR3 nucleotide sequence: TGCGCCAGCAGCCAAGACCTGCTAGTCTCAGATACGCAGTATTTT. The encoded protein is CASSQDLLVSDTQYF.

The chain carries TRBV6-5 and TRBJ2-2, with TRBD1 as a possible D gene (6 bases). Germline V gives CDR1 MNHEY, CDR2 SVGAGI. There are 16 residues in the CDR3. The V end lost 2 bases, the J end lost 2 bases, and 12 bases lay between the germline ends. CDR3 nucleotide sequence: TGTGCCAGCAGTTACGAGGCAGGGGTTAACACCGGGGAGCTGTTTTTT. It translates to CASSYEAGVNTGELFF.

The chain links TRBV6-5 to TRBJ2-3; a weak D match, TRBD1 (6 bases). V was shortened by 6 bases and J by 8 bases, with 18 bases between the two germline ends. CDR1 MNHEY and CDR2 SVGAGI come from the germline V gene. The CDR3 is 14 residues long. DNA for the CDR3: TGTGCCAGCAGGGGGACACCGAGCGTGGGTACGCAGTATTTT. This codes for CASRGTPSVGTQYF.

This chain uses TRBV4-1 with TRBJ2-1, with 8 bases that match TRBD2. This CDR3 spans 14 amino acids. J was trimmed by 12 bases and V by 1 base; bases with no gene match: 8. CDR1 is MGHRA and CDR2 is YSYEKL in the germline V gene. As DNA, the CDR3 is TGCGCCAGCAGCCAAGGAGGTCGGGGGGGTTGGCAGTTCTTC. As protein: CASSQGGRGGWQFF.

The chain combines TRBV28 with TRBJ1-2; weak D call: TRBD1 (6 bases). Germline CDR1 reads MDHEN; CDR2 reads SYDVKM. This CDR3 comprises 15 residues. The germline V and J ends were trimmed by 4 bases and 8 bases, with 20 bases remaining between them. CDR3 bases: TGTGCCAGCAGTTCGACCGCGACAGGTGGGAGAGGCTACACCTTC. Amino acids: CASSSTATGGRGYTF.